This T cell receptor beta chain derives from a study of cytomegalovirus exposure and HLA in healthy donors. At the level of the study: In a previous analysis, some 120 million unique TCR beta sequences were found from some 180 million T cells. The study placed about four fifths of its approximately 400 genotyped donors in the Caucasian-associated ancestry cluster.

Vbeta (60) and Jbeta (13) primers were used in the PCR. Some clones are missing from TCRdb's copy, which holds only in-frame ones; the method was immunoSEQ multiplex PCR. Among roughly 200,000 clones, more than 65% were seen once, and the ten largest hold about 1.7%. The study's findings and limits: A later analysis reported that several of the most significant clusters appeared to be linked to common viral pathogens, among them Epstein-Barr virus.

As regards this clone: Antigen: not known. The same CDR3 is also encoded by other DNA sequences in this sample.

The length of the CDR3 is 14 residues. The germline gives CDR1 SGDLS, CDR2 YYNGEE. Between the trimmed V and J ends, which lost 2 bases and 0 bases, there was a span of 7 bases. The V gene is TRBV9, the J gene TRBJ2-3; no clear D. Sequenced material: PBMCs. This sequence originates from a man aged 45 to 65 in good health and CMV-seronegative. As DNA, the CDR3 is TGTGCCAGCAGCGTTTCCGGGAGCACAGATACGCAGTATTTT. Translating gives CASSVSGSTDTQYF.